This T cell receptor beta chain appears in the sequencing data of a study of cytomegalovirus exposure and HLA in healthy donors. Overall study: Counted in an early data release were roughly 81 million unique TCRs from HLA-typed donors.

On this clone itself: Its antigen is undetermined.

13 Jbeta primers and 60 Vbeta primers were used for the PCR. In the source study's methods: In a later analysis, some 80 million unique TCR beta chains included roughly 11 million shared by two or more donors. Produced via immunoSEQ multiplex PCR; TCRdb's table is partial and in-frame only. That table supplies the V and J calls and clone size; D and trimming were determined from the DNA. The sample has 150,000 to 200,000 clones; around 75% are singletons. Whole-study results and caveats: A classifier reportedly called cytomegalovirus status with high sensitivity and specificity.

The sequence was obtained from a male donor in good health and CMV-seronegative. The sequencing sample was made of PBMCs.

The CDR3, as DNA: TGCGCCAGCAGCTACGAAGGGAGCGGCAATCAGCCCCAGCATTTT. Its translation: CASSYEGSGNQPQHF. The chain uses TRBV5-1 and TRBJ1-5, with D unclear. The CDR3 consists of 15 residues. Germline values: CDR1 SGHRS, CDR2 YFSETQ. The V and J ends lost 3 bases and 2 bases respectively, with 12 bases between them.